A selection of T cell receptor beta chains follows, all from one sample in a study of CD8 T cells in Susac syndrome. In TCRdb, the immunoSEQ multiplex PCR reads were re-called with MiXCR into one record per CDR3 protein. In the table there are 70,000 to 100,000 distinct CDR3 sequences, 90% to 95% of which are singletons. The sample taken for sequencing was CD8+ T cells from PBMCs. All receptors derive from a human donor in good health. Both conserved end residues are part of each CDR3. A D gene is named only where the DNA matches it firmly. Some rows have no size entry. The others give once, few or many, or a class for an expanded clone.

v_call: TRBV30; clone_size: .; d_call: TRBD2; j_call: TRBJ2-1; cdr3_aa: CAWSVLAGHEQFF; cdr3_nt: TGTGCCTGGAGTGTGCTAGCGGGGCATGAGCAGTTCTTC
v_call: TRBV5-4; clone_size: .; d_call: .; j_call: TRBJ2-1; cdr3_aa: CASSRINEQFF; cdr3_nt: TGTGCCAGCAGCCGAATCAATGAGCAGTTCTTC
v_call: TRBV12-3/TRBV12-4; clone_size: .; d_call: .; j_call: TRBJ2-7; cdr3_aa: CASSLAWTEGEQYF; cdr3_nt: TGTGCCAGCAGTTTAGCGTGGACAGAAGGTGAGCAGTACTTC
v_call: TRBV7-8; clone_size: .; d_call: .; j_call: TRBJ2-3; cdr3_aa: CASSFSSTPGSTQYF; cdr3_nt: TGTGCCAGCAGCTTCTCCAGTACGCCGGGGAGTACGCAGTATTTT
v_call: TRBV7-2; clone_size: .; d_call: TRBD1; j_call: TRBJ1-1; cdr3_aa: CASSLRTGRPNEAFF; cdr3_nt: TGTGCCAGCAGCTTGAGGACAGGGCGGCCAAATGAAGCTTTCTTT
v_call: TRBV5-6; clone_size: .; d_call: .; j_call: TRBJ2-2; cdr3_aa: CASSLVGNGELFF; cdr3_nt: TGTGCCAGCAGCTTGGTCGGGAACGGGGAGCTGTTTTTT
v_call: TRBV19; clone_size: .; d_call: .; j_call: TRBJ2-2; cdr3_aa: CASRIQGTGELFF; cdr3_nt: TGTGCCAGTAGGATACAGGGAACCGGGGAGCTGTTTTTT
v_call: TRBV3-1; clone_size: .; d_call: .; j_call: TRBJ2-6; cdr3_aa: CASSPGGAGANVLTF; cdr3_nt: TGTGCCAGCAGCCCTGGTGGGGCTGGGGCCAACGTCCTGACTTTC
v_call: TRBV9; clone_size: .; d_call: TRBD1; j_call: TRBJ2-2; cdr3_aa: CASSTGTAGELFF; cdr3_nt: TGTGCCAGCAGCACTGGGACAGCCGGGGAGCTGTTTTTT
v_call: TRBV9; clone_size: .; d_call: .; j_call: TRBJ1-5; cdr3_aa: CASSDQGYSNQPQHF; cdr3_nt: TGTGCCAGCAGCGACCAGGGCTATAGCAATCAGCCCCAGCATTTT
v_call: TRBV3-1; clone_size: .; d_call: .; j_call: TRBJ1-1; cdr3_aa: CASSQGGGAAEAFF; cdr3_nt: TGTGCCAGCAGCCAAGGAGGAGGAGCCGCTGAAGCTTTCTTT
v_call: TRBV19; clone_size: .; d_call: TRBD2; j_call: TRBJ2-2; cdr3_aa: CASSILGLAYTGELFF; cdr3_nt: TGTGCCAGTAGTATCTTAGGACTAGCCTACACCGGGGAGCTGTTTTTT
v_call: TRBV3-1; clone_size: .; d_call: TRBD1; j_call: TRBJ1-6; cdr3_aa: CASSQIQGAGNSPLHF; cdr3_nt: TGTGCCAGCAGCCAGATTCAGGGGGCAGGGAATTCACCCCTCCACTTT
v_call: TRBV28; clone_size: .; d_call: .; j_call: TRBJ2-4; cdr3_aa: CALHELKNIQYF; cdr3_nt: TGTGCCCTGCATGAGCTCAAAAACATTCAGTACTTC
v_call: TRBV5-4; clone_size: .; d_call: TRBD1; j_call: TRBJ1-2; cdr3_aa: CASSLIGLGTGADGYTF; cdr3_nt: TGTGCCAGCAGCTTGATAGGTTTGGGGACAGGGGCGGATGGCTACACCTTC
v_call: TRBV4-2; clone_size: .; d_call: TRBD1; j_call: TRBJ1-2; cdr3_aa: CASSQETGDLLGYTF; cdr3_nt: TGTGCCAGCAGCCAAGAAACAGGGGACCTCCTTGGCTACACCTTC
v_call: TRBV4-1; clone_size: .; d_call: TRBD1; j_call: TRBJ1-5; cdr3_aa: CASSRGQGGGQPQHF; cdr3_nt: TGCGCCAGCAGCCGCGGACAGGGGGGAGGTCAGCCCCAGCATTTT
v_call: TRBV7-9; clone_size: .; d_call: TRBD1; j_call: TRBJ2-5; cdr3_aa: CASSSLLGGQGKRETQYF; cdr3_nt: TGTGCCAGCAGCTCCCTACTGGGGGGACAGGGAAAGAGAGAGACCCAGTACTTC
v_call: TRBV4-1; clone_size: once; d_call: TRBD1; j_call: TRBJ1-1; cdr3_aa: CATYSGTGGTEAFF; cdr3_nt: TGCGCCACCTATTCCGGGACAGGGGGCACTGAAGCTTTCTTT
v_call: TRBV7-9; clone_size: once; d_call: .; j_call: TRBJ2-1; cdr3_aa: CASSLAGPQGGEQFF; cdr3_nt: TGTGCCAGCAGCTTAGCGGGGCCGCAAGGCGGTGAGCAGTTCTTC
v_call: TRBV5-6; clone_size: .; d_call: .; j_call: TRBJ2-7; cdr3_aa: CASSWGTASYEQYF; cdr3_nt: TGTGCCAGCAGCTGGGGGACGGCTTCCTACGAGCAGTACTTC
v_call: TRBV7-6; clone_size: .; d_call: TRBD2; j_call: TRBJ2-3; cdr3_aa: CASSSSGGQLDPDTQYF; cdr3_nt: TGTGCCAGCAGCTCTAGCGGGGGCCAACTTGATCCAGATACGCAGTATTTT
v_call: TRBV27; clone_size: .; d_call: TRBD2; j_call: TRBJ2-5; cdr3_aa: CASSLRLAGGPVGTQYF; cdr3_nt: TGTGCCAGCAGTCTCCGACTAGCGGGGGGGCCGGTGGGGACCCAGTACTTC
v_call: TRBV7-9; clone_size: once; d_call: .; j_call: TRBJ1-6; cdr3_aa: CASEVAGSPLHF; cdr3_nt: TGTGCCAGCGAGGTCGCGGGTTCACCCCTCCACTTT
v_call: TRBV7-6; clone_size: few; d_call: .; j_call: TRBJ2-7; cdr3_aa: CASSLEEGSYEQYF; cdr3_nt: TGTGCCAGCAGCTTGGAGGAGGGCTCCTACGAGCAGTACTTC
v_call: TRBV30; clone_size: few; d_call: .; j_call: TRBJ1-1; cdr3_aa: CAWTPGGTEAFF; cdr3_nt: TGTGCCTGGACCCCCGGGGGCACTGAAGCTTTCTTT
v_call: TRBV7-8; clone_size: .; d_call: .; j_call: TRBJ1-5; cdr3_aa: CASSLEGWGNQPQHF; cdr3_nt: TGTGCCAGCAGCTTAGAGGGGTGGGGGAATCAGCCCCAGCATTTT
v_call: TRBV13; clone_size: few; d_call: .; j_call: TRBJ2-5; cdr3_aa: CASSPGTRKETQYF; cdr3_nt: TGTGCCAGCAGCCCCGGGACCCGCAAAGAGACCCAGTACTTC
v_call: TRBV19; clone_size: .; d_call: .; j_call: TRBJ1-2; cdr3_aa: CASSAGTVYGYTF; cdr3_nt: TGTGCCAGTAGTGCGGGGACCGTCTATGGCTACACCTTC
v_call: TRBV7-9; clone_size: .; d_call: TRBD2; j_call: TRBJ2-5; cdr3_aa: CASSPGGSGEQETQYF; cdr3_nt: TGTGCCAGCAGCCCCGGTGGTAGCGGGGAACAAGAGACCCAGTACTTC
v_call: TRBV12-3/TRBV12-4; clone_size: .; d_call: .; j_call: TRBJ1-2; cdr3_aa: CASSLDDRRGYTF; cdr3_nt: TGTGCCAGCAGTTTAGATGACAGAAGGGGGTACACCTTC
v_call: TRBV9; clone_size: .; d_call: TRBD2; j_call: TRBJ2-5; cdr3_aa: CASSAETSGGETQYF; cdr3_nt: TGTGCCAGCAGCGCTGAGACTAGCGGGGGGGAGACCCAGTACTTC
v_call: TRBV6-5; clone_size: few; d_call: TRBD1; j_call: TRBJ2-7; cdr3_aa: CASSYYPGGRDEQYF; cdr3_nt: TGTGCCAGCAGTTACTACCCAGGGGGCAGGGACGAGCAGTACTTC
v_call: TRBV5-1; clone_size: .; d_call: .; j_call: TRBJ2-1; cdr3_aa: CASGGADGYNEQFF; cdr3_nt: TGCGCCAGCGGGGGGGCCGATGGGTACAATGAGCAGTTCTTC
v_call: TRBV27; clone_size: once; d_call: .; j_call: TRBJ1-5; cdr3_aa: CASSSVFSNQPQHF; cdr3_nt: TGTGCCAGCAGTTCGGTGTTTAGCAATCAGCCCCAGCATTTT
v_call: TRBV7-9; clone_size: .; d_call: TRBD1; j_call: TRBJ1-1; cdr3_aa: CASSLGQGGVFGTEAFF; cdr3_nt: TGTGCCAGCAGCTTGGGGCAGGGGGGAGTGTTCGGCACTGAAGCTTTCTTT
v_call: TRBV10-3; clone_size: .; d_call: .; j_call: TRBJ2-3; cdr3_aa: CAIRGGSSTDTQYF; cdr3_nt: TGTGCCATCAGGGGTGGGAGCAGCACAGATACGCAGTATTTT
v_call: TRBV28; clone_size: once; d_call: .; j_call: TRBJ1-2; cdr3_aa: CASSLIKDRSYYGYTF; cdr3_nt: TGTGCCAGCAGTTTGATTAAAGACAGGTCCTACTATGGCTACACCTTC
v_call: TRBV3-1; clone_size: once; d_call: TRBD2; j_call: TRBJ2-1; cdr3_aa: CASSHFLAVLYNEQFF; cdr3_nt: TGTGCCAGCAGCCACTTCCTAGCGGTCCTCTACAATGAGCAGTTCTTC
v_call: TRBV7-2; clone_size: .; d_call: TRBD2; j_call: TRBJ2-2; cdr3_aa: CASSHRLAGAPSTGELFF; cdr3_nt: TGTGCCAGCAGTCATCGACTAGCGGGGGCCCCCTCAACCGGGGAGCTGTTTTTT
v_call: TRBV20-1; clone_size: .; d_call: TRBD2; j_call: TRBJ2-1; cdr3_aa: CSVPRGNNEQFF; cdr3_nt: TGCAGTGTACCGCGGGGGAACAATGAGCAGTTCTTC
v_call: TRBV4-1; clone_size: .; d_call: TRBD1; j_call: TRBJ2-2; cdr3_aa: CASRQGAQTGELFF; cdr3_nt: TGCGCCAGCAGACAGGGGGCGCAGACCGGGGAGCTGTTTTTT
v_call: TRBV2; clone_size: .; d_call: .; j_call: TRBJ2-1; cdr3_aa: CASSGTSSGEQFF; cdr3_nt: TGTGCCAGCAGTGGGACTTCCTCAGGTGAGCAGTTCTTC
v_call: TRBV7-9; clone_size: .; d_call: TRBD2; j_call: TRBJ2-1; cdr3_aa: CASSFKAGGRNEQFF; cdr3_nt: TGTGCCAGCAGCTTTAAGGCGGGGGGGCGGAATGAGCAGTTCTTC
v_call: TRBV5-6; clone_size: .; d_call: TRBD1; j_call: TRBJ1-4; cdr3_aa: CASSLGTGYEKLVF; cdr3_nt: TGTGCCAGCAGCTTAGGGACAGGGTATGAAAAACTGGTTTTT
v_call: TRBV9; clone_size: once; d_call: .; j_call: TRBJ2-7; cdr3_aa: CASSVGELGIKYEQYF; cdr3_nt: TGTGCCAGCAGCGTAGGGGAACTGGGGATTAAGTACGAGCAGTACTTC
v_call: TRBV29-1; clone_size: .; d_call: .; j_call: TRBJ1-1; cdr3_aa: CSVRILNTEAFF; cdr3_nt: TGCAGCGTCCGGATCTTGAACACTGAAGCTTTCTTT
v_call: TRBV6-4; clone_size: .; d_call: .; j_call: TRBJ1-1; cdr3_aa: CASSDPGAGYTEAFF; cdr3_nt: TGTGCCAGCAGTGACCCTGGCGCGGGCTACACTGAAGCTTTCTTT
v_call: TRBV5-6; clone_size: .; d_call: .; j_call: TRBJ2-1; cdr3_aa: CASSSLGNEQFF; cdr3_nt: TGTGCCAGCAGCTCGTTGGGGAATGAGCAGTTCTTC
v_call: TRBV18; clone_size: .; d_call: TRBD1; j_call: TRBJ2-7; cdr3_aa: CASPPDRASYEQYF; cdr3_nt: TGTGCCAGCCCCCCTGACAGGGCCTCCTACGAGCAGTACTTC
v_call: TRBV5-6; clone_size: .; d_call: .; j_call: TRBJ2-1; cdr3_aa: CASSRGTDTFYNEQFF; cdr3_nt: TGTGCCAGCAGCCGCGGGACAGATACATTTTACAATGAGCAGTTCTTC
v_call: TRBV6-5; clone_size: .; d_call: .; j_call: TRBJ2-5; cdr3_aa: CASSYGAGGSETQYF; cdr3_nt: TGTGCCAGCAGTTACGGAGCAGGGGGGTCAGAGACCCAGTACTTC
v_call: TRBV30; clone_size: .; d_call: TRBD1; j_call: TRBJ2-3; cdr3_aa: CAWRMGQGESDTQYF; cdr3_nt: TGTGCCTGGAGGATGGGACAGGGGGAATCAGATACGCAGTATTTT
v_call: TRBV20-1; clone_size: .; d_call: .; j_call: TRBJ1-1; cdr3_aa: CSARDHGGLTEAFF; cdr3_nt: TGCAGTGCTAGAGATCACGGGGGCTTGACTGAAGCTTTCTTT
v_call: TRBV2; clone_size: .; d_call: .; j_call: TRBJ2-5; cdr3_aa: CASSSMEHDQETQYF; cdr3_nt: TGTGCCAGCAGTTCTATGGAGCACGATCAAGAGACCCAGTACTTC
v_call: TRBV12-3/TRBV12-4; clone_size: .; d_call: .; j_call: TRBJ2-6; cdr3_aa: CASSLTLPGANVLTF; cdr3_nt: TGTGCCAGCAGCCTAACTTTGCCCGGGGCCAACGTCCTGACTTTC